This TCR beta chain was found in a study of early T cells in non-severe SARS-CoV-2 infection. Study in general: Investigators sequenced bulk RNA drawn from unsorted whole blood, and chains remained unpaired. Study conclusions and caveats: Sequences matched to VDJdb favored anti-spike CD8 responses, while private and CD4 specificities were missed.

Ten or more counts support this clonotype. The antigen remains unidentified. Trimming shortened V by 0 bases and J by 3 bases, and 8 bases separated the two germline ends. CDR1 and CDR2 (germline): SEHNR, FQNEAQ (reference sequence). The CDR3 length is 14 residues. In the library, individual cDNA molecules carried attached unique molecular identifiers. From the 5' RACE reads, TCRdb called clonotypes with MiXCR, one entry per CDR3 protein. This sample has about 98,000 distinct CDR3 sequences, with approximately 14% found just once. The sequence was collected from an adult who was a healthcare worker with PCR-confirmed SARS-CoV-2 infection or an uninfected control (not recorded which). Sequences were obtained from whole blood. The V gene is TRBV7-9, the J gene TRBJ1-2, with D maybe TRBD1 (5 bases). The CDR3 DNA is TGTGCCAGCAGCTTAGCGGGGGTGGACTATGGCTACACCTTC. It is translated as CASSLAGVDYGYTF.